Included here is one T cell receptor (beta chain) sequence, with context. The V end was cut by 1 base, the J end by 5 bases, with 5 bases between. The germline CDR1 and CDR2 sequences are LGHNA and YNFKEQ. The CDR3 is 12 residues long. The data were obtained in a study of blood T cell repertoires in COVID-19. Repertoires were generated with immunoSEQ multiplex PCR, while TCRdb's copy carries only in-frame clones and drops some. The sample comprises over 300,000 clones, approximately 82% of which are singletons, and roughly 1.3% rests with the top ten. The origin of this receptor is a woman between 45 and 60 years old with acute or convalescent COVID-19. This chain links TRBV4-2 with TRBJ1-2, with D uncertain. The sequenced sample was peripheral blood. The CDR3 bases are TGTGCCAGCAGCCAAGTAGAATATGGCTACACCTTC. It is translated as CASSQVEYGYTF.